The 31 T cell receptor beta chains in this list originate from one sample, sequenced in a study of shared clonotypes between healthy human individuals. The repertoire was sequenced with immunoSEQ multiplex PCR; TCRdb's copy has only in-frame clones and lacks some. The table shows some 1 million clones, with 60% to 80% occurring only once. Material for sequencing was memory CD4+ T cells sorted from blood. As for subset: CD45RA-negative fraction. The receptors here all came from a man aged 18 to 30 in good health.

There are a few counts of this clone. V usage is TRBV12-5 and J usage is TRBJ2-2, with D unresolved. This CDR3 has 14 amino acids. The V and J ends lost 5 bases and 5 bases respectively, with 12 bases between them. Germline-derived CDR1 and CDR2 are LGHNT and FRNRAP. The CDR3 DNA reads TGTGCTAGTGGTCAGCAGTTACGTACCGGGGAGCTGTTTTTT. It is translated as CASGQQLRTGELFF.

V and J are TRBV7-3 and TRBJ2-5, with no clear D. CDR1 is SGHTA and CDR2 is FQGTGA in the germline V gene. Trimming took 5 bases from V and 0 from J, leaving 7 bases between them. The CDR3 has 13 amino acids. In DNA form, the CDR3 reads TGTGCCAGCAGCGTTAGGGACCAAGAGACCCAGTACTTC. Translation: CASSVRDQETQYF.

The chain couples TRBV29-1 to TRBJ2-7; weak D call: TRBD2 (6 bases). Germline V gene data show CDR1 as SQVTM and CDR2 as ANQGSEA. The CDR3 is 12 amino acids. The V end was cut by 4 bases, the J end by 5 bases, with 12 bases between. The CDR3 reads CSVVRGTHEQYF. CDR3 coding DNA: TGCAGCGTTGTACGGGGGACCCACGAGCAGTACTTC.

V usage is TRBV10-1 and J usage is TRBJ1-2; D is unresolved. Germline V gene sequence: CDR1 WNHNN, CDR2 SYGVQD (reference sequence). V was trimmed by 8 bases and J by 5 bases, leaving 9 bases between them. The CDR3 runs 11 residues. CDR3 loop: CASRSLYGYTF. The CDR3 DNA reads TGCGCCAGCCGAAGCTTATATGGCTACACCTTC.

V and J are TRBV9 and TRBJ2-1; D is possibly TRBD1 or TRBD2 (5 bases each). Germline lookup yields CDR1 SGDLS and CDR2 YYNGEE. V lost 4 bases and J lost 0, with 11 bases in between. This CDR3 has 15 amino acids. CDR3 sequence (DNA): TGTGCCAGCAGCCGAGAGGGGAGCTCCTACAATGAGCAGTTCTTC. Residues: CASSREGSSYNEQFF.

The chain links TRBV30 to TRBJ1-6; no firm D call. Deletions cut 4 bases from V and 5 bases from J, with 9 bases between. CDR3 length: 13 residues. Germline V gene sequence: CDR1 GTSNPN, CDR2 SVGIG (reference sequence). This chain's CDR3 is CAWTSVNNSPLHF. For the CDR3, the DNA is TGTGCCTGGACATCCGTTAATAATTCACCCCTCCACTTT.

V is TRBV6-5 and J is TRBJ1-6; D is possibly TRBD1 (5 bases). V lost 2 bases and J 6 bases, leaving 8 bases between the germline ends. Germline loops: CDR1 MNHEY, CDR2 SVGAGI. This CDR3 contains 14 residues. CDR3 coding DNA: TGTGCCAGCAGTTACCAGCAGGGTAATTCACCCCTCCACTTT. It is translated as CASSYQQGNSPLHF.

The rearrangement links TRBV6-5 to TRBJ1-1, with D hard to call. Germline lookup yields CDR1 MNHEY and CDR2 SVGAGI. This CDR3 is 14 amino acids long. V gave up 6 bases and J gave up 1 base, with 12 bases separating them. The chain's CDR3 is CASSSQFSNTEAFF. The CDR3 nucleotides read TGTGCCAGCAGCTCTCAATTCTCGAACACTGAAGCTTTCTTT.

J is TRBJ2-1 and V is TRBV7-2; 8 nucleotides match TRBD2. Germline lookup yields CDR1 SGHTA and CDR2 FQGNSA. This CDR3 contains 15 residues. J gave up 6 bases and V 3 bases, and 7 bases lay outside the gene matches. The CDR3 DNA is TGTGCCAGCAGCTTGTTTTCCGGGAGGGCCAATGAGCAGTTCTTC. This gives the protein CASSLFSGRANEQFF.

V and J are TRBV29-1 and TRBJ2-5, with 8 bases that match TRBD2. This CDR3 has 13 residues. Germline V gives CDR1 SQVTM, CDR2 ANQGSEA. Trimming removed 6 bases from V and 5 bases from J; junction bases left unmatched: 8. CDR3 bases: TGCAGCGTACCCAGCGGGAGCGGTGAGACCCAGTACTTC. It translates to CSVPSGSGETQYF.

The V and J genes are TRBV7-3 and TRBJ2-2; D is uncertain. Deletions cut 5 bases from V and 8 bases from J, with 12 bases between. The germline CDR1 and CDR2 sequences are SGHTA and FQGTGA. The length of the CDR3 is 13 residues. The CDR3 DNA reads as TGTGCCAGCAGCCTCTCGGTCGGGGGGGAGCTGTTTTTT. This translates into CASSLSVGGELFF.

The V call is TRBV19, the J call TRBJ2-7; tentatively, D is TRBD1 (7 bases). V lost 2 bases and J lost 3, with 14 bases in between. The CDR3 is made up of 15 amino acids. Germline CDR1 LNHDA, CDR2 SQIVND (reference sequence). This CDR3 is CASSITSQGGYEQYF. The CDR3 DNA is TGTGCCAGTAGTATAACAAGCCAGGGGGGCTACGAGCAGTACTTC.

This clone was seen many times. The sample contains more than one DNA sequence encoding this CDR3. This chain uses TRBV15 with TRBJ2-2, with D hard to call. The ends were cut back, 1 base at V and 8 bases at J, with 5 bases in the middle. The CDR3 contains 12 residues. CDR1 is LNHNV and CDR2 is YYDKDF in the germline V gene (reference sequence). Written as DNA, the CDR3 is TGTGCCACCAGCAGAGCCGGGGGGGAGCTGTTTTTT. It translates to CATSRAGGELFF.

This clone has only one observation. The rearrangement joins TRBV11-2 to TRBJ2-3; 9 bases align to TRBD2. The J segment lost 6 bases and the V segment lost 6 bases, leaving 13 bases of the junction unmatched. The CDR3 sequence is 16 residues long. Germline V gene data show CDR1 as SGHAT and CDR2 as FQNNGV. This CDR3 is CASSRSAGGGVDTQYF. CDR3 DNA: TGTGCCAGCAGTCGATCAGCGGGAGGAGGGGTGGATACGCAGTATTTT.

The chain is built from TRBV11-2 and TRBJ1-4; D is uncertain. The CDR3 has 12 amino acids. The germline V gene encodes CDR1 SGHAT and CDR2 FQNNGV. Trimming took 3 bases from V and 5 from J, leaving 4 bases between them. The CDR3 DNA reads as TGTGCCAGCAGCTTTTTGAATGAAAAACTGTTTTTT. Translating gives CASSFLNEKLFF.

This clone was seen at least ten times. This chain joins TRBV7-2 and TRBJ2-3; 8 bases match TRBD1. The CDR3 runs to 15 residues. Trimming took 5 bases from V and 6 from J; bases not matched to a gene: 10. The germline gives CDR1 SGHTA, CDR2 FQGNSA. CDR3 DNA sequence: TGTGCCAGCAGCCCCTGGAGACAGGGGTTCGATACGCAGTATTTT. Residues: CASSPWRQGFDTQYF. The full variable domain, completed using reference TRBV7-2 and TRBJ2-3, is GAGVSQSPSNKVTEKGKDVELRCDPISGHTALYWYRQSLGQGLEFLIYFQGNSAPDKSGLPSDRFSAERTGGSVSTLTIQRTQQEDSAVYLCASSPWRQGFDTQYFGPGTRLTVL.

J is TRBJ1-3 and V is TRBV10-3, with D perhaps TRBD1 (5 bases). This CDR3 region has 14 residues. V lost 3 bases, J lost 4 bases, and 10 bases lay in between. Germline values: CDR1 ENHRY, CDR2 SYGVKD. The DNA of the CDR3 is TGTGCCATCAGTGACCAGGGTAACGGAAACACCATATATTTT. Translating it yields CAISDQGNGNTIYF.

V and J are TRBV7-9 and TRBJ2-6; D gene uncertain. The CDR3 runs to 17 residues. Per germline, CDR1 SEHNR and CDR2 FQNEAQ (reference sequence). V was trimmed by 5 bases and J by 0 bases, leaving 14 bases between them. As DNA, the CDR3 is TGTGCCAGCAGCCCGACGGCTAGTTTCTCTGGGGCCAACGTCCTGACTTTC. This encodes CASSPTASFSGANVLTF.

Here the CDR3 DNA reads TGTGCCATCAGTGAGTCAGGTGCGGGAGTGATGCCTCAGGCGCAGTTCTTC. Protein sequence: CAISESGAGVMPQAQFF. The genes are TRBV10-3 and TRBJ2-1, with 7 bases identical to TRBD2. CDR3 length equals 17 residues. Germline assignment: CDR1 ENHRY and CDR2 SYGVKD. J was trimmed by 12 bases and V by 0 bases; bases with no gene match: 17.

The rearrangement joins TRBV19 to TRBJ1-1; no clear D. Germline CDR1 reads LNHDA; CDR2 reads SQIVND (reference sequence). The CDR3 sequence is 13 residues long. V lost 7 bases and J lost 3, with 12 bases in between. Here the CDR3 DNA reads TGTGCCAGTATCGGGGATGTGCACACTGAAGCTTTCTTT. Amino acids: CASIGDVHTEAFF.

V and J are TRBV10-3 and TRBJ2-5; D uncertain. Trimming cost V 2 bases and J 2 bases, with 12 bases left between them. The CDR3 totals 15 residues. From germline, CDR1 is ENHRY and CDR2 SYGVKD. DNA for the CDR3: TGTGCCATCAGTGAGCGTTCGAATACACAAGAGACCCAGTACTTC. This encodes CAISERSNTQETQYF.

This chain uses TRBV9 with TRBJ1-2; possibly TRBD1 for D (6 bases). The germline CDR1 and CDR2 sequences are SGDLS and YYNGEE. V was pared by 0 bases and J by 2 bases, with 23 bases between. The CDR3 runs to 19 residues. For the CDR3, the DNA is TGTGCCAGCAGCGTAGCTACGGGGGCCCATGAGGGTTTCAACTATGGCTACACCTTC. Amino acid sequence: CASSVATGAHEGFNYGYTF.

The chain carries TRBV19 and TRBJ2-7; unclear D gene. The CDR3 length is 15 residues. In germline, CDR1 is LNHDA, CDR2 SQIVND (reference sequence). V lost 0 bases and J lost 0, with 9 bases in between. CDR3 sequence: CASSIEAGHSYEQYF. In DNA form, the CDR3 reads TGTGCCAGTAGTATAGAGGCAGGTCACTCCTACGAGCAGTACTTC.

This chain links TRBV29-1 with TRBJ1-3, with D uncertain. Germline assignment: CDR1 SQVTM and CDR2 ANQGSEA. The CDR3 length is 14 residues. CDR3 amino acids: CSYSGSPSGNTIYF. Here the CDR3 DNA reads TGCAGTTACTCCGGGTCCCCCTCTGGAAACACCATATATTTT.

The rearrangement joins TRBV6-1 to TRBJ1-2; TRBD1 agrees at 7 bases. The length of the CDR3 is 15 residues. Germline CDR1 MNHNS, CDR2 SASEGT. Unmatched junction bases numbered 10, after V lost 6 bases and J lost 3 bases. The CDR3 loop reads CASRVEQGPDYGYTF. The CDR3 nucleotides read TGTGCCAGCAGGGTAGAACAGGGGCCAGACTATGGCTACACCTTC.

This chain's CDR3 is CAISSAGAVYEQYF. The CDR3 DNA follows: TGTGCCATCAGTTCTGCGGGAGCGGTATACGAGCAGTACTTC. This chain joins TRBV10-3 and TRBJ2-7; 7 nucleotides match TRBD2. V gave up 5 bases and J gave up 4 bases; unmatched junction bases: 8. The germline CDR1 and CDR2 sequences are ENHRY and SYGVKD. The CDR3 runs 14 residues.

This rearrangement joins TRBV27 to TRBJ1-4, with unresolved D. V lost 6 bases and J lost 0, with 14 bases in between. This CDR3 spans 16 amino acids. Germline V gives CDR1 MNHEY, CDR2 SMNVEV (reference sequence). The CDR3 reads CASRKWGGATNEKLFF. CDR3 nucleotides: TGTGCCAGCAGAAAATGGGGAGGTGCAACTAATGAAAAACTGTTTTTT.

The chain couples TRBV5-1 to TRBJ2-7, with 7 bases fitting TRBD2. The CDR3 consists of 14 residues. CDR1 and CDR2 (germline): SGHRS, YFSETQ. J gave up 2 bases and V 6 bases, and 8 bases lay outside the gene matches. The CDR3, as DNA: TGCGCCAGCACCCCGGAGCGGGGCCCCTACGAGCAGTACTTC. Amino acids: CASTPERGPYEQYF.

The chain is built from TRBV5-6 and TRBJ1-1; a weak D match, TRBD1 (6 bases). The CDR3 spans 16 residues. From germline, CDR1 is SGHDT and CDR2 YYEEEE. Trimming cost V 3 bases and J 0 bases, with 15 bases left between them. The CDR3 coding sequence is TGTGCCAGCAGCTGGTTGTCGGACAGAGTGAACACTGAAGCTTTCTTT. Protein: CASSWLSDRVNTEAFF.

Only one count was recorded for this clone. The V and J genes are TRBV18 and TRBJ2-3; tentative D call: TRBD2 (5 bases). The germline CDR1 and CDR2 sequences are KGHSH and LQKENI. V lost 2 bases and J 7 bases, leaving 19 bases between the germline ends. The CDR3 is 16 residues long. In DNA form, the CDR3 reads TGTGCCAGCTCACCAAACAGCGGTCCTTTCGGTCATACGCAGTATTTT. Translated, it gives CASSPNSGPFGHTQYF.

This chain links TRBV7-6 with TRBJ2-7; maybe TRBD1 (7 bases). The CDR3 length is 14 residues. V was cut by 5 bases and J by 7 bases, with 18 bases left in between. Germline loops: CDR1 SGHVS, CDR2 FNYEAQ. CDR3 sequence: CASSQMEGASEQYF. The CDR3 DNA reads TGTGCCAGCAGCCAGATGGAGGGGGCGAGTGAGCAGTACTTC. The full variable domain, its missing parts supplied by reference TRBV7-6 and TRBJ2-7, is GAGVSQSPRYKVTKRGQDVALRCDPISGHVSLYWYRQALGQGPEFLTYFNYEAQQDKSGLPNDRFSAERPEGSISTLTIQRTEQRDSAMYRCASSQMEGASEQYFGPGTRLTVT.